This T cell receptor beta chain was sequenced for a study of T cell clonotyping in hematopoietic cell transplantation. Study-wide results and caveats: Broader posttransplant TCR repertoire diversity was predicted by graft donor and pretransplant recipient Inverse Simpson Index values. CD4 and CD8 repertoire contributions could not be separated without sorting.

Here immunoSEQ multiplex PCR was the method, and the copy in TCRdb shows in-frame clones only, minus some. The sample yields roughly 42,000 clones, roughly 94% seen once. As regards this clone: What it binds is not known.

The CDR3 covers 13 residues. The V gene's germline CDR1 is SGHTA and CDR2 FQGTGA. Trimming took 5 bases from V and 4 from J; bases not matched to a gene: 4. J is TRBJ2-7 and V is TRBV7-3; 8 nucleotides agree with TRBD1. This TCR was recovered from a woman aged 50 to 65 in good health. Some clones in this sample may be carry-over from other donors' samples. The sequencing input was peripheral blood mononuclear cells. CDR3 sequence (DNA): TGTGCCAGCAGCCCCCAGGGGGCTTACGAGCAGTACTTC. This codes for CASSPQGAYEQYF.